One and the same sample provided the 32 T cell receptor beta chains below, sequenced in a study of technical replicates of blood from four donors (dated 2017 in TCRdb). Library preparation used the immunoSEQ multiplex PCR assay. Imported from immuneACCESS, the table was reduced by TCRdb to in-frame sequences with V and J called. These copies leave out some clones; in studies compared against another copy, an unresolved V gene accounts for under half, and the cause of the remainder is not known. The sample data list roughly 15,000 clones, and roughly 80% of these were observed just once. The ten biggest clones cover 10% of the sample. Sequencing used PBMCs. The receptors come from a human donor in good health.

The rearrangement uses TRBV5-1 and TRBJ2-3, with TRBD2 matching over 11 bases. The length of the CDR3 is 16 residues. V lost 5 bases and J lost 2; bases outside the gene matches: 7. Germline V lookup: CDR1 SGHRS, CDR2 YFSETQ. The DNA of the CDR3 is TGCGCCAGCAGGCGAGGGACTAGCGGTCTCACAGATACGCAGTATTTT. Translating gives CASRRGTSGLTDTQYF.

In this sample, this clone turned up a few times. The V gene is TRBV19, the J gene TRBJ1-2; 11 bases align to TRBD1. CDR1 is LNHDA and CDR2 is SQIVND in the germline V gene (reference sequence). V lost 6 bases and J lost 5; bases outside the gene matches: 5. The CDR3 sequence is 14 residues long. The CDR3 DNA reads TGTGCCAGTAGATCGGGACAGGGGGATTATGGCTACACCTTC. Its protein is CASRSGQGDYGYTF.

This clone has just a few counts. The gene calls are TRBV5-1 and TRBJ1-1, with 8 bases matching TRBD1. CDR1 is SGHRS, CDR2 YFSETQ, per germline. The CDR3 extends over 16 amino acids. V lost 0 bases to trimming and J lost 4 bases; unmatched junction nucleotides: 8. The CDR3 spells CASSLAPQGARTEAFF. CDR3 in DNA: TGCGCCAGCAGCTTGGCGCCCCAGGGGGCGCGCACTGAAGCTTTCTTT.

The chain is built from TRBV7-8 and TRBJ1-2; 7 bases are a match to TRBD1. The CDR3 loop spans 14 amino acids. V gave up 5 bases and J gave up 4 bases; unmatched junction bases: 7. Germline CDR1 and CDR2: SGHVS and FQNEAQ. Here the CDR3 DNA reads TGTGCCAGCAGCCCGAAAGGGACAGCCTATGGCTACACCTTC. Translating it yields CASSPKGTAYGYTF.

V is TRBV5-6 and J is TRBJ2-5; tentative D call: TRBD1 (6 bases). This CDR3 comprises 14 residues. The V gene lost 3 bases and the J gene lost 4 bases, with 13 bases spanning the gap. The germline CDR1 and CDR2 sequences are SGHDT and YYEEEE. CDR3 protein: CASSSQGSGETQYF. The CDR3 nucleotides read TGTGCCAGCAGCTCACAGGGCTCGGGAGAGACCCAGTACTTC.

This chain joins TRBV5-1 and TRBJ1-2; the D is unclear. This CDR3 is 13 amino acids long. The ends were cut back, 0 bases at V and 5 bases at J, with 8 bases in the middle. Germline-derived CDR1 and CDR2 are SGHRS and YFSETQ. CDR3 coding DNA: TGCGCCAGCAGCTTGGGTGGAGGATATGGCTACACCTTC. It translates to CASSLGGGYGYTF.

V usage is TRBV29-1 and J usage is TRBJ2-2; 8 positions match TRBD1. From germline, CDR1 is SQVTM and CDR2 ANQGSEA. Trimming removed 6 bases from V and 5 bases from J; junction bases left unmatched: 8. The CDR3 is 14 residues long. CDR3 bases: TGCAGCGTCCGGGCAGGGGGCAATACCGGGGAGCTGTTTTTT. Translated, it gives CSVRAGGNTGELFF.

The rearrangement links TRBV7-9 to TRBJ2-7; D unclear. CDR1 is SEHNR, CDR2 FQNEAQ, per germline (reference sequence). This CDR3 has 16 residues. Trimming took 6 bases from V and 0 from J, leaving 18 bases between them. CDR3 in amino acids: CASRTTTYLSSYEQYF. The CDR3 DNA reads as TGTGCCAGCAGGACCACTACTTACCTAAGCTCCTACGAGCAGTACTTC.

This clone was seen more than once but under ten times. J is TRBJ2-5 and V is TRBV2; D possibly corresponds to TRBD2 (6 bases). V lost 3 bases and J 5 bases, leaving 16 bases between the germline ends. Germline loops: CDR1 SNHLY, CDR2 FYNNEI. The CDR3 has 15 amino acids. Here the CDR3 reads CASSEMAFGGETQYF. The CDR3 DNA follows: TGTGCCAGCAGTGAGATGGCGTTTGGGGGGGAGACCCAGTACTTC. Full variable domain (missing parts from reference TRBV2 and TRBJ2-5): EPEVTQTPSHQVTQMGQEVILRCVPISNHLYFYWYRQILGQKVEFLVSFYNNEISEKSEIFDDQFSVERPDGSNFTLKIRSTKLEDSAMYFCASSEMAFGGETQYFGPGTRLLVL.

The CDR3 DNA is TGTGCCAGCAGTTTAGCGGGAGGCGGGGAGACCCAGTACTTC. It yields the protein CASSLAGGGETQYF. The chain couples TRBV28 to TRBJ2-5; 8 nucleotides agree with TRBD2. The CDR3 extends over 14 amino acids. Trimming at V came to 2 bases and at J to 5 bases, leaving 4 bases not matched to a gene. Germline V CDR1 and CDR2: MDHEN, SYDVKM. The variable domain in full, completed from reference TRBV28 and TRBJ2-5, reads DVKVTQSSRYLVKRTGEKVFLECVQDMDHENMFWYRQDPGLGLRLIYFSYDVKMKEKGDIPEGYSVSREKKERFSLILESASTNQTSMYLCASSLAGGGETQYFGPGTRLLVL.

This chain connects TRBV5-1 to TRBJ2-5; possibly TRBD1 for D (6 bases). Trimming stripped 5 bases from V and 4 bases from J, with 18 bases between. Per the germline V gene, CDR1 is SGHRS and CDR2 is YFSETQ. This CDR3 has 15 residues. The CDR3 loop reads CASRDTGREGETQYF. The CDR3 DNA reads TGCGCCAGCAGGGACACAGGGAGAGAGGGAGAGACCCAGTACTTC.

The gene calls are TRBV2 and TRBJ1-1, with unresolved D. The CDR3 covers 14 residues. Trimming cost V 2 bases and J 1 base, with 8 bases left between them. The germline CDR1 and CDR2 sequences are SNHLY and FYNNEI. This CDR3 is CASSERDQNTEAFF. The DNA for the CDR3 is TGTGCCAGCAGTGAAAGAGATCAGAACACTGAAGCTTTCTTT.

The CDR3: CASSLLSLSGEKLFF. In DNA form, the CDR3 reads TGTGCCAGTAGTCTTCTGTCCCTAAGTGGTGAAAAACTGTTTTTT. This chain connects TRBV19 to TRBJ1-4; D is unresolved. The CDR3 spans 15 residues. V was cut by 5 bases and J by 7 bases, with 17 bases left in between. CDR1 and CDR2 (germline): LNHDA, SQIVND (reference sequence).

The chain recombines TRBV5-1 with TRBJ2-1; D is unresolved. This CDR3 region has 12 residues. Trimming cost V 7 bases and J 6 bases, with 11 bases left between them. Per the germline V gene, CDR1 is SGHRS and CDR2 is YFSETQ. The CDR3 protein is CASGRKSNEQFF. The CDR3, as DNA: TGCGCCAGCGGCCGTAAGTCCAATGAGCAGTTCTTC. The full variable domain, in which reference TRBV5-1 and TRBJ2-1 provide the parts outside the CDR3, is KAGVTQTPRYLIKTRGQQVTLSCSPISGHRSVSWYQQTPGQGLQFLFEYFSETQRNKGNFPGRFSGRQFSNSRSEMNVSTLELGDSALYLCASGRKSNEQFFGPGTRLTVL.

V is TRBV10-1 and J is TRBJ1-5, with D uncertain. CDR3 length equals 13 residues. Germline CDR1 reads WNHNN; CDR2 reads SYGVQD (reference sequence). The V and J ends lost 6 bases and 0 bases respectively, with 6 bases between them. This chain's CDR3 is CASSGDSNQPQHF. The CDR3 region has the DNA TGCGCCAGCAGCGGGGATAGCAATCAGCCCCAGCATTTT.

This clone was seen just once. Here the CDR3 reads CASSPPLSLSTAEAFF. CDR3 nucleotide sequence: TGTGCCAGCTCACCACCTTTATCTTTATCGACAGCTGAAGCTTTCTTT. The chain joins TRBV18 to TRBJ1-1; D is perhaps TRBD1 (5 bases). Germline V CDR1 and CDR2: KGHSH, LQKENI. Trimming removed 0 bases from V and 6 bases from J, with 17 bases in between. The length of the CDR3 is 16 residues. Full variable domain (outside the CDR3, taken from reference TRBV18 and TRBJ1-1): NAGVMQNPRHLVRRRGQEARLRCSPMKGHSHVYWYRQLPEEGLKFMVYLQKENIIDESGMPKERFSAEFPKEGPSILRIQQVVRGDSAAYFCASSPPLSLSTAEAFFGQGTRLTVV.

V is TRBV7-8 and J is TRBJ1-4; 9 positions match TRBD1. This CDR3 region has 15 residues. Germline V gene data show CDR1 as SGHVS and CDR2 as FQNEAQ. J lost 8 bases, V lost 5 bases, and 9 bases had no gene match. DNA of the CDR3: TGTGCCAGCAGCCACTCGACAGGGGGTACGGAAAAACTGTTTTTT. This sequence encodes CASSHSTGGTEKLFF.

CDR3 bases: TGCGCCAGCAGCGCCCTTCAGGGGGGCGTTAGTAGAGATACGCAGTATTTT. Protein product: CASSALQGGVSRDTQYF. The rearrangement uses TRBV5-1 and TRBJ2-3, with D maybe TRBD1 (7 bases). This CDR3 contains 17 residues. CDR1 and CDR2 from the germline V gene are SGHRS and YFSETQ. Trimming shortened V by 4 bases and J by 5 bases, and 23 bases separated the two germline ends.

This rearrangement joins TRBV11-3 to TRBJ2-3, with D perhaps TRBD2 (6 bases). This CDR3 is built from 14 residues. V was clipped by 6 bases and J by 0 bases, with 10 bases between them. Germline CDR1 reads SGHNT; CDR2 reads YENEEA. In DNA form, the CDR3 reads TGTGCCAGCAGTTCCGGGACTAGCACAGATACGCAGTATTTT. Encoded protein: CASSSGTSTDTQYF.

The chain links TRBV5-1 to TRBJ1-1; D unresolved. In germline, CDR1 is SGHRS, CDR2 YFSETQ. The CDR3 length is 14 residues. The V gene lost 4 bases and the J gene lost 1 base, with 11 bases spanning the gap. CDR3 sequence: CASSISVGNTEAFF. CDR3 sequence (DNA): TGCGCCAGCAGCATCAGCGTGGGGAACACTGAAGCTTTCTTT.

This clone appeared a single time. The gene calls are TRBV5-1 and TRBJ2-3, with D possibly TRBD2 on 6 matching bases. In germline, CDR1 is SGHRS, CDR2 YFSETQ. This CDR3 contains 15 residues. V lost 0 bases and J lost 1, with 9 bases in between. This CDR3 reads CASSLASAGTDTQYF. In DNA, the CDR3 is TGCGCCAGCAGCTTGGCTAGCGCTGGCACAGATACGCAGTATTTT.

This sequence joins TRBV18 and TRBJ2-2, with D perhaps TRBD2 (5 bases). The germline V and J ends were trimmed by 6 bases and 4 bases, with 9 bases remaining between them. Germline lookup yields CDR1 KGHSH and CDR2 LQKENI. The CDR3 extends over 13 amino acids. CDR3 in amino acids: CASSIGSTGELFF. In DNA form, the CDR3 reads TGTGCCAGCTCTATAGGGAGCACCGGGGAGCTGTTTTTT.

The chain employs TRBV6-5 and TRBJ2-7, with a weak D call TRBD1 (6 bases). V lost 2 bases and J lost 2, with 10 bases in between. Germline V gene sequence: CDR1 MNHEY, CDR2 SVGAGI. The CDR3 extends over 14 amino acids. CDR3 loop: CASSYRDTTYEQYF. The CDR3 coding sequence is TGTGCCAGCAGTTACCGGGACACCACCTACGAGCAGTACTTC.

This clone was seen only once. This rearrangement joins TRBV5-1 to TRBJ1-1, with a possible D match to TRBD1 (5 bases). V lost 5 bases, J lost 1 base, and 12 bases lay in between. Germline V gene sequence: CDR1 SGHRS, CDR2 YFSETQ. This CDR3 is 14 amino acids long. As DNA, the CDR3 is TGCGCCAGCAGGAGACAGCAATCGAACACTGAAGCTTTCTTT. It specifies CASRRQQSNTEAFF.

The J gene is TRBJ2-1, the V gene TRBV5-1; 10 nucleotides match TRBD1. The germline V gene has CDR1 SGHRS and CDR2 YFSETQ. The junction had 17 bases not matched to a gene; V was cut back by 4 bases and J by 10 bases. This CDR3 is 17 amino acids long. CDR3 in DNA: TGCGCCAGCAGCGATTTAACGACCGGGACAGGGGAGGGGGAGCAGTTCTTC. This encodes CASSDLTTGTGEGEQFF.

This clone was observed a few times. The V and J genes are TRBV6-7 and TRBJ2-2; weak D call: TRBD1 (6 bases). TRBV6-7 is marked as an open reading frame, function uncertain. CDR3 length: 20 amino acids. V was trimmed by 2 bases and J by 4 bases, leaving 26 bases between them. CDR3: CASSYGFGQLTSRLTGELFF. CDR3 DNA sequence: TGTGCCAGCAGTTACGGATTCGGACAGCTCACTTCTAGGCTCACCGGGGAGCTGTTTTTT.

The chain uses TRBV28 and TRBJ1-1, with D possibly being TRBD1 (6 bases). Germline values: CDR1 MDHEN, CDR2 SYDVKM. This CDR3 region has 16 residues. Trimming took 6 bases from V and 0 from J, leaving 17 bases between them. CDR3 sequence: CASRGASSQVNTEAFF. The DNA of the CDR3 is TGTGCCAGCAGGGGGGCCAGCAGTCAGGTGAACACTGAAGCTTTCTTT.

The chain is built from TRBV19 and TRBJ1-1, with D possibly matching TRBD1 (5 bases). Germline assignment: CDR1 LNHDA and CDR2 SQIVND (reference sequence). With 1 base removed from V and 0 bases from J, the gap between germline ends came to 9 bases. This CDR3 has 15 residues. The chain's CDR3 is CASSIAGLMNTEAFF. The CDR3 region has the DNA TGTGCCAGTAGTATAGCAGGGTTGATGAACACTGAAGCTTTCTTT.

The CDR3 nucleotides read TGTGCCAGCAGTTTAAAGGGACAGGGGAGTTTCTACGAGCAGTACTTC. This gives the protein CASSLKGQGSFYEQYF. The chain recombines TRBV27 with TRBJ2-7; 10 bases line up with TRBD1. The length of the CDR3 is 16 residues. Germline V gives CDR1 MNHEY, CDR2 SMNVEV (reference sequence). Germline trimming cut 2 bases from V and 3 bases from J; bases unmatched to any gene: 7.

The J gene is TRBJ1-2, the V gene TRBV12-5, with no clear D. This CDR3 has 13 amino acids. CDR1 is LGHNT and CDR2 is FRNRAP in the germline V gene. V lost 6 bases to trimming and J lost 3 bases, with 11 bases between them. The CDR3 reads CASGRDWDYGYTF. Written as DNA, the CDR3 is TGTGCTAGTGGCCGCGACTGGGACTATGGCTACACCTTC. Variable domain in full (rest from reference TRBV12-5 and TRBJ1-2): DARVTQTPRHKVTEMGQEVTMRCQPILGHNTVFWYRQTMMQGLELLAYFRNRAPLDDSGMPKDRFSAEMPDATLATLKIQPSEPRDSAVYFCASGRDWDYGYTFGSGTRLTVV.

The chain couples TRBV6-1 to TRBJ1-1; TRBD1 matches 7 bases. The CDR3 runs to 13 residues. The germline V gene encodes CDR1 MNHNS and CDR2 SASEGT. Trimming took 3 bases from V and 11 from J; bases not matched to a gene: 9. CDR3 coding DNA: TGTGCCAGCAGTGATCTCGTGCAGGGGGTCGCTTTCTTT. Amino acid sequence: CASSDLVQGVAFF.

The chain recombines TRBV7-9 with TRBJ2-7, with 9 bases that match TRBD2. Per germline, CDR1 SEHNR and CDR2 FQNEAQ (reference sequence). This CDR3 spans 18 amino acids. V was pared by 2 bases and J by 4 bases, with 15 bases of the junction left unmatched. The CDR3 loop is CASSLMGRTSVAPYEQYF. The CDR3, as DNA: TGTGCCAGCAGCTTAATGGGGAGGACTAGCGTGGCTCCTTACGAGCAGTACTTC.